What follows are 13 T cell receptor beta chains derived from one specimen sequenced in a study of blood T cell repertoires in COVID-19. Profiling relied on immunoSEQ multiplex PCR, and the TCRdb table lists in-frame clones only, not all of them. This sample carries about 80,000 clones, almost 85% of them seen once, and the ten largest clones take approximately 12%. Sequences were obtained from peripheral blood. These receptors were obtained from a man aged 80 or over with acute or convalescent COVID-19.

The rearrangement joins TRBV9 to TRBJ2-6; TRBD2 might be the D (5 bases). Deletions cut 3 bases from V and 0 bases from J, with 7 bases between. The germline V gene encodes CDR1 SGDLS and CDR2 YYNGEE. The CDR3 is 15 residues long. CDR3 in amino acids: CASSAGDSGANVLTF. Here the CDR3 DNA reads TGTGCCAGCAGCGCCGGGGACTCTGGGGCCAACGTCCTGACTTTC.

J is TRBJ1-2 and V is TRBV3-1 (or the pseudogene TRBV3-2); no reliable D call. Trimming left V 2 bases short and J 5 bases short, with 9 bases between. CDR1 is LGHDT and CDR2 is YNNKEL in the germline V gene (reference sequence). This CDR3 has 13 amino acids. DNA for the CDR3: TGTGCCAGCAGCCAACGGCAGACATATGGCTACACCTTC. Amino acids: CASSQRQTYGYTF.

The V gene is TRBV2, the J gene TRBJ1-4, with 9 bases that match TRBD1. The CDR3 spans 16 residues. J gave up 5 bases and V 5 bases, and 9 bases lay outside the gene matches. The germline gives CDR1 SNHLY, CDR2 FYNNEI. CDR3 residues: CASSRDRARGNEKLFF. In DNA, the CDR3 is TGTGCCAGCAGTAGGGACAGGGCCAGGGGCAATGAAAAACTGTTTTTT.

The gene calls are TRBV27 and TRBJ1-4, with TRBD1 matching over 11 bases. V was pared by 2 bases and J by 4 bases, with 12 bases of the junction left unmatched. Germline lookup yields CDR1 MNHEY and CDR2 SMNVEV (reference sequence). The CDR3 sequence is 19 residues long. The CDR3 loop is CASSLARTGGGPRNEKLFF. The DNA of the CDR3 is TGTGCCAGCAGTTTAGCACGGACAGGGGGCGGACCCCGTAATGAAAAACTGTTTTTT. Looking up the rest from reference TRBV27 and TRBJ1-4 gives the full variable domain: EAQVTQNPRYLITVTGKKLTVTCSQNMNHEYMSWYRQDPGLGLRQIYYSMNVEVTDKGDVPEGYKVSRKEKRNFPLILESPSPNQTSLYFCASSLARTGGGPRNEKLFFGSGTQLSVL.

For this clone: This sample includes further DNA sequences coding for the same CDR3. The chain employs TRBV18 and TRBJ1-5; D might be TRBD1 (5 bases). The V end was cut by 9 bases, the J end by 7 bases, with 13 bases between. The CDR3 is made up of 12 amino acids. Germline V gene sequence: CDR1 KGHSH, CDR2 LQKENI. The CDR3: CASSGGNQPQHF. DNA for the CDR3: TGTGCCAGTTCCGGGGGAAACCAGCCCCAGCATTTT.

The gene calls are TRBV28 and TRBJ1-1, with 7 bases aligning to TRBD1. CDR3 size: 13 residues. The germline V gene has CDR1 MDHEN and CDR2 SYDVKM. After removal of 3 bases from V and 11 bases from J, the junction contained 9 bases not matched to a gene. CDR3 sequence: CASSFRERGRAFF. CDR3 DNA sequence: TGTGCCAGCAGTTTCAGGGAAAGGGGGCGGGCTTTCTTT.

The CDR3 here is CASSPGLAGAYNEQFF. CDR3 bases: TGTGCCAGCTCCCCGGGACTAGCGGGGGCTTACAATGAGCAGTTCTTC. The chain is built from TRBV18 and TRBJ2-1; 14 nucleotides match TRBD2. Germline CDR1 reads KGHSH; CDR2 reads LQKENI. Unmatched junction bases numbered 5, after V lost 6 bases and J lost 4 bases. The CDR3 is 16 residues long.

As for this clone: Different DNA sequences within this sample yield the same CDR3. V and J are TRBV3-1 (or the pseudogene TRBV3-2) and TRBJ1-3, with a weak D call TRBD1 (5 bases). Per germline, CDR1 LGHDT and CDR2 YNNKEL (reference sequence). This CDR3 is 15 amino acids long. Trimming stripped 1 base from V and 1 base from J, with 8 bases between. DNA of the CDR3: TGTGCCAGCAGCCAAGGCCCAGGGTCTGGAAACACCATATATTTT. It is translated as CASSQGPGSGNTIYF.

This clone showed up just a few times. The rearrangement uses TRBV5-4 and TRBJ2-2; D might be TRBD1 (5 bases). This CDR3 has 15 amino acids. Trimming took 2 bases from V and 2 from J, leaving 10 bases between them. Germline lookup yields CDR1 SGHNT and CDR2 YYREEE (reference sequence). The CDR3: CASSFQGYNTGELFF. CDR3 in DNA: TGTGCCAGCAGCTTCCAGGGCTACAACACCGGGGAGCTGTTTTTT.

The CDR3 coding sequence is TGTGCCAGCAGTGAAAATGGAGGGGGCCGTGGCTACACCTTC. Translated, it gives CASSENGGGRGYTF. The rearrangement joins TRBV6-1 to TRBJ1-2; TRBD1 agrees at 7 bases. Per germline, CDR1 MNHNS and CDR2 SASEGT. The junction had 7 bases not matched to a gene; V was cut back by 2 bases and J by 7 bases. There are 14 residues in the CDR3.

The chain has TRBV9 and TRBJ2-5; the D is unclear. Germline V gene lookup returns CDR1 SGDLS and CDR2 YYNGEE. The germline V and J ends were trimmed by 4 bases and 2 bases, with 12 bases remaining between them. The CDR3 sequence is 14 residues long. The CDR3 spells CASSTTPVQETQYF. The CDR3 DNA follows: TGTGCCAGCAGCACCACTCCGGTTCAAGAGACCCAGTACTTC.

The chain uses TRBV3-1 (or the pseudogene TRBV3-2) and TRBJ2-1; 10 nucleotides line up with TRBD2. CDR1 is LGHDT and CDR2 is YNNKEL in the germline V gene (reference sequence). V dropped 1 base and J dropped 8; count of bases not matched to a gene: 8. The CDR3 loop spans 16 amino acids. Here the CDR3 DNA reads TGTGCCAGCAGCCAAGGCGCTAGCGGGGGCATTGATGAGCAGTTCTTC. Protein: CASSQGASGGIDEQFF.

The V and J genes are TRBV27 and TRBJ1-1; D might be TRBD1 (6 bases). V dropped 2 bases and J dropped 1 base, with 20 bases sitting between them. This CDR3 spans 18 amino acids. CDR1 is MNHEY, CDR2 SMNVEV, per germline (reference sequence). The CDR3 DNA reads as TGTGCCAGCAGTTTAAGATTCACAAGGGACACCGCGAACACTGAAGCTTTCTTT. It translates to CASSLRFTRDTANTEAFF.